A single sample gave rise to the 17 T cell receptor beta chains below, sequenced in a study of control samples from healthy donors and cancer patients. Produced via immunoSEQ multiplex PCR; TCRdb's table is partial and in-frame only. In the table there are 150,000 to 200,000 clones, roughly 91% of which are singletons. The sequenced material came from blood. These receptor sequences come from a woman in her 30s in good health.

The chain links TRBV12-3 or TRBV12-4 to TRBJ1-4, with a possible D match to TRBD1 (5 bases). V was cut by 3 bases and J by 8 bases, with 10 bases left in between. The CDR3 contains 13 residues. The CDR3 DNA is TGTGCCAGCAGTTTCAGGGTAGGCGAAAAACTGTTTTTT. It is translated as CASSFRVGEKLFF.

This CDR3 is CASSDLVVGETQYF. The DNA for the CDR3 is TGTGCCAGCAGTGATCTCGTGGTTGGGGAGACCCAGTACTTC. The chain has TRBV6-1 and TRBJ2-5, with unresolved D. Germline V gene lookup returns CDR1 MNHNS and CDR2 SASEGT. The V end was cut by 3 bases, the J end by 5 bases, with 13 bases between. The CDR3 contains 14 residues.

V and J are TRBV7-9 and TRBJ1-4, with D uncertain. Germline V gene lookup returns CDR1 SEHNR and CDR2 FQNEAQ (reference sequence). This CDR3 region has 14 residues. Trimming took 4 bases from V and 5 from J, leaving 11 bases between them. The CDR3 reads CASSSVRRNEKLFF. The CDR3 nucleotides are TGTGCCAGCAGCTCGGTCAGGCGCAATGAAAAACTGTTTTTT.

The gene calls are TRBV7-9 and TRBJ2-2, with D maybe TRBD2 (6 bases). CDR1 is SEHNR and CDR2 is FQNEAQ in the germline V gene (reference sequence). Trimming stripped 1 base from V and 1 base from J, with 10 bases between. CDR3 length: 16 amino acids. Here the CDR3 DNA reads TGTGCCAGCAGCTTAGGTTTTAGCGGGAACACCGGGGAGCTGTTTTTT. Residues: CASSLGFSGNTGELFF.

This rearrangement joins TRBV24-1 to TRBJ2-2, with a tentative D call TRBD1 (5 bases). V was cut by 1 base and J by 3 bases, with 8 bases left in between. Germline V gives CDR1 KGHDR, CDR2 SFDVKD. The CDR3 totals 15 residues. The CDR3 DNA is TGTGCCACCAGTGATTTTGCCAGGGACACCGGGGAGCTGTTTTTT. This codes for CATSDFARDTGELFF.

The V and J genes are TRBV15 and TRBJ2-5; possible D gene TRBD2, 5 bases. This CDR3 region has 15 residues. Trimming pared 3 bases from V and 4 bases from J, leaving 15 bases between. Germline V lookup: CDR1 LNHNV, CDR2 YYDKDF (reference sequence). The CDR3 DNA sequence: TGTGCCACCAGCAGTCTGTACGGGGAAGGAGAGACCCAGTACTTC. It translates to CATSSLYGEGETQYF.

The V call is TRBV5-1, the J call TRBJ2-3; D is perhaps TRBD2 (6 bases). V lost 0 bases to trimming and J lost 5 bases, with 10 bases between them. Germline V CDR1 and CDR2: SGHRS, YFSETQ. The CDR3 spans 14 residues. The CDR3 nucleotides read TGCGCCAGCAGCTTGGGGGGCGGGGAAGATACGCAGTATTTT. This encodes CASSLGGGEDTQYF.

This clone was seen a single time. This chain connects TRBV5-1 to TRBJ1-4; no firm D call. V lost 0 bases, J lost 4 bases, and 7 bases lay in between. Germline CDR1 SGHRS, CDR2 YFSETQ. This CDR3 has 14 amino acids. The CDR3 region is CASSLGQINEKLFF. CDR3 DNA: TGCGCCAGCAGCTTGGGCCAGATTAATGAAAAACTGTTTTTT.

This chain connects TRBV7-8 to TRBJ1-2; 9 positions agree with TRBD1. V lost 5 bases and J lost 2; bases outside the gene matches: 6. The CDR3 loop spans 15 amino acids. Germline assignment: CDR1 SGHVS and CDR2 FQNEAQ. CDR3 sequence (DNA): TGTGCCAGCAGCAACCCTGACAGGGGGAACTATGGCTACACCTTC. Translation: CASSNPDRGNYGYTF.

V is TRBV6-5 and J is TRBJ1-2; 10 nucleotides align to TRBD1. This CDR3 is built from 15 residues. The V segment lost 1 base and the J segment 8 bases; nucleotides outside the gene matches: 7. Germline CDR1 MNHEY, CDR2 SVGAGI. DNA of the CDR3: TGTGCCAGCAGTTACTTCCTTGGACAGGGGGGAGGCTACACCTTC. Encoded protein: CASSYFLGQGGGYTF.

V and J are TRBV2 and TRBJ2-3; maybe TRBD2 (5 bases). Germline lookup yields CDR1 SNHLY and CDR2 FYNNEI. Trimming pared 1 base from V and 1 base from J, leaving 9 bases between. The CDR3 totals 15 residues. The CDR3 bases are TGTGCCAGCAGTGAAGGCGGGTGGGGCACAGATACGCAGTATTTT. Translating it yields CASSEGGWGTDTQYF. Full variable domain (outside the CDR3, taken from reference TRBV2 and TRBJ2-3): EPEVTQTPSHQVTQMGQEVILRCVPISNHLYFYWYRQILGQKVEFLVSFYNNEISEKSEIFDDQFSVERPDGSNFTLKIRSTKLEDSAMYFCASSEGGWGTDTQYFGPGTRLTVL.

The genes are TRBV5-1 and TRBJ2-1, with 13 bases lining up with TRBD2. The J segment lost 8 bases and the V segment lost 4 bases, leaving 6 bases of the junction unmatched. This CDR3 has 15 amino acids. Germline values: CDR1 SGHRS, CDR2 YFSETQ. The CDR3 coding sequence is TGCGCCAGCAGCCCGGGACTAGCGGGAATCGATGAGCAGTTCTTC. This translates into CASSPGLAGIDEQFF. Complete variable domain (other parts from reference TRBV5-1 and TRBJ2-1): KAGVTQTPRYLIKTRGQQVTLSCSPISGHRSVSWYQQTPGQGLQFLFEYFSETQRNKGNFPGRFSGRQFSNSRSEMNVSTLELGDSALYLCASSPGLAGIDEQFFGPGTRLTVL.

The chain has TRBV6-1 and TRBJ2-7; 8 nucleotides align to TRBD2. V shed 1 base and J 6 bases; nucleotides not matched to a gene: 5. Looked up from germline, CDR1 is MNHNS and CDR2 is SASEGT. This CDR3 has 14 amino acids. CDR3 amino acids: CASSEVGSGAEQYF. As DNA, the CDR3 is TGTGCCAGCAGTGAAGTAGGTAGCGGGGCCGAGCAGTACTTC.

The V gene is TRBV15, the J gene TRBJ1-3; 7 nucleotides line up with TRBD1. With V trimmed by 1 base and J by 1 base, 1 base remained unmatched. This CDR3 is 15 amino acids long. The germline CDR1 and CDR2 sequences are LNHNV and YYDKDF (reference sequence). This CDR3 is CATSRAQGSGNTIYF. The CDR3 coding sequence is TGTGCCACCAGCAGAGCACAGGGGTCTGGAAACACCATATATTTT.

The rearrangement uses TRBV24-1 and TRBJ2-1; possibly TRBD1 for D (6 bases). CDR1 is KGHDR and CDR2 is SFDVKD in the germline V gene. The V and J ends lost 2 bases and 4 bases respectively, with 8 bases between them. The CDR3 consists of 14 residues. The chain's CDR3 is CATSDSTGYNEQFF. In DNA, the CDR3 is TGTGCCACCAGTGATTCCACAGGGTACAATGAGCAGTTCTTC.

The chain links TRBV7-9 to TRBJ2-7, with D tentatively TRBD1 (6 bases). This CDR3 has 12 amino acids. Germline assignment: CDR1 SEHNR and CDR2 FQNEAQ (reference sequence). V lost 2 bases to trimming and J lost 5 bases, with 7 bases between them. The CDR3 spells CASSLQGHEQYF. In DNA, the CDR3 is TGTGCCAGCAGCTTACAGGGGCACGAGCAGTACTTC.

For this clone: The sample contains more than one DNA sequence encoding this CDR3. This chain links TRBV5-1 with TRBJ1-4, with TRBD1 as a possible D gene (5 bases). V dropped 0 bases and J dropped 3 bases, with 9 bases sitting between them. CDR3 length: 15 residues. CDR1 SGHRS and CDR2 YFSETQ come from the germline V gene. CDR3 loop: CASSLAEGANEKLFF. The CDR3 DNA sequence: TGCGCCAGCAGCTTGGCCGAAGGGGCTAATGAAAAACTGTTTTTT.